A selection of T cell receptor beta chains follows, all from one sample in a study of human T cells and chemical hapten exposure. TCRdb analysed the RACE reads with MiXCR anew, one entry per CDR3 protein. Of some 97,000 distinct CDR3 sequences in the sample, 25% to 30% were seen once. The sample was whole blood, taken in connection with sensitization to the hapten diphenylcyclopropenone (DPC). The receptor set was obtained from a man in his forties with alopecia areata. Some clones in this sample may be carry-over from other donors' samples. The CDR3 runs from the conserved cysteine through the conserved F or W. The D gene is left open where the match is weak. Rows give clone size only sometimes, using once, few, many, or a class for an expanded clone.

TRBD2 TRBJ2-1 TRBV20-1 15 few CSARDLSGRAHEQFF TGCAGTGCTAGAGATCTGAGCGGGAGGGCCCATGAGCAGTTCTTC
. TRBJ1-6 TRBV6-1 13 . CASSESRNSPLHF TGTGCCAGCAGTGAGTCCCGAAATTCACCCCTCCACTTT
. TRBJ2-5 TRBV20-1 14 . CSASEAQGQETQYF TGCAGTGCTAGTGAGGCTCAGGGGCAAGAGACCCAGTACTTC
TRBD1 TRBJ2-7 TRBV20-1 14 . CSADRQGTSYEQYF TGCAGTGCTGACCGACAGGGGACTTCCTACGAGCAGTACTTC
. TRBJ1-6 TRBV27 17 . CASSPREGSSYNSPLHF TGTGCCAGCAGTCCCCGGGAGGGGAGCTCCTATAATTCACCCCTCCACTTT
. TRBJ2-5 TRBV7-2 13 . CASSLVSVQTQYF TGTGCCAGCAGCTTGGTTAGTGTACAGACCCAGTACTTC
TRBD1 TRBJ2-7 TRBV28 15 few CASRANRDRAYEQYF TGTGCCAGCAGGGCTAACCGGGACAGGGCCTACGAGCAGTACTTC
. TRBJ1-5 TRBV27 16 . CASSLYRGGEGQPQHF TGTGCCAGCAGTTTATATCGAGGGGGAGAGGGCCAGCCCCAGCATTTT
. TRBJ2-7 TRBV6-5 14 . CASARRRNSYEQYF TGTGCCAGCGCTCGTAGGAGGAACTCCTACGAGCAGTACTTC
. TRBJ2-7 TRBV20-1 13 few CSARMEGVWEQYF TGCAGTGCTAGAATGGAGGGGGTCTGGGAGCAGTACTTC
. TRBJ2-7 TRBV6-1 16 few CASSELIMSTSYEQYF TGTGCCAGCAGTGAACTCATTATGTCAACTTCTTACGAGCAGTACTTC
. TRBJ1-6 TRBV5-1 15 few CASSIATGDNSPLHF TGCGCCAGCAGCATCGCGACGGGTGATAATTCACCCCTCCACTTT
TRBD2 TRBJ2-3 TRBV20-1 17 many CSASLAGAFSSTDTQYF TGCAGTGCTAGCCTAGCGGGGGCATTCTCTAGCACAGATACGCAGTATTTT
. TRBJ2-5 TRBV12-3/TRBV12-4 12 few CASSSYQETQYF TGTGCCAGCAGTTCTTACCAAGAGACCCAGTACTTC
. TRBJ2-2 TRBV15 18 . CATSRRRGGRKNTGELFF TGTGCCACCAGCAGGCGAAGGGGTGGTCGAAAGAACACCGGGGAGCTGTTTTTT
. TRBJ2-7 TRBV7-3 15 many CASSEGITSQDEQYF TGTGCCAGCAGCGAAGGGATCACCTCTCAGGACGAGCAGTACTTC